This T cell receptor beta chain was recorded in a study of blood T cell repertoires in COVID-19. Each exposed participant met a COVID-19 case in the 2 weeks preceding study entry. The germline CDR1 and CDR2 sequences are MDHEN and SYDVKM. Trimming pared 3 bases from V and 7 bases from J, leaving 22 bases between. The CDR3 is made up of 16 amino acids. Produced via immunoSEQ multiplex PCR; TCRdb's table is partial and in-frame only. This table holds about 320,000 clones, 85% to 95% found once. The origin of this receptor is a woman in her twenties or thirties who had been exposed to COVID-19. This chain connects TRBV28 to TRBJ2-7; D is perhaps TRBD1 (6 bases). What was sequenced was PBMCs or T cells enriched from blood (not recorded which). Here the CDR3 DNA reads TGTGCCAGCAGTTTCCACCAGGGGAACCGTCTCGGGGAGCAGTACTTC. Translated: CASSFHQGNRLGEQYF.